Below are 17 T cell receptor beta chains sequenced from a single sample in a study of blood T cell repertoires in COVID-19. The repertoire was sequenced with immunoSEQ multiplex PCR; TCRdb's copy has only in-frame clones and lacks some. The sample contains 80,000 to 95,000 clones, roughly 79% of which appear only once. Input material: peripheral blood. Every receptor here comes from a man older than 75 with COVID-19, enrolled during active disease.

The chain combines TRBV5-1 with TRBJ1-1, with D tentatively TRBD1 (5 bases). Germline V CDR1 and CDR2: SGHRS, YFSETQ. The ends were cut back, 3 bases at V and 6 bases at J, with 15 bases in the middle. The CDR3 runs 14 residues. CDR3 amino acids: CASSSKTGEAEAFF. CDR3 nucleotide sequence: TGCGCCAGCAGCTCAAAAACGGGGGAGGCTGAAGCTTTCTTT.

J is TRBJ1-3 and V is TRBV9; D gene unclear. Germline CDR1 and CDR2: SGDLS and YYNGEE. The CDR3 is 14 residues long. Trimming stripped 2 bases from V and 8 bases from J, with 14 bases between. The DNA for the CDR3 is TGTGCCAGCAGCGTTGTGGGTGGAGGCGACACCATATATTTT. It encodes CASSVVGGGDTIYF. Filled out from reference TRBV9 and TRBJ1-3, the complete variable domain reads DSGVTQTPKHLITATGQRVTLRCSPRSGDLSVYWYQQSLDQGLQFLIQYYNGEERAKGNILERFSAQQFPDLHSELNLSSLELGDSALYFCASSVVGGGDTIYFGEGSWLTVV.

This clone was recorded once. This chain joins TRBV5-1 and TRBJ2-5; TRBD1 aligns across 12 bases. CDR1 is SGHRS and CDR2 is YFSETQ in the germline V gene. The CDR3 contains 16 residues. J gave up 5 bases and V 5 bases, and 10 bases lay outside the gene matches. CDR3 protein: CASRTGQGATWETQYF. CDR3 DNA sequence: TGCGCCAGCAGAACGGGACAGGGGGCGACCTGGGAGACCCAGTACTTC. The entire variable domain, with the rest obtained from reference TRBV5-1 and TRBJ2-5, is as follows: KAGVTQTPRYLIKTRGQQVTLSCSPISGHRSVSWYQQTPGQGLQFLFEYFSETQRNKGNFPGRFSGRQFSNSRSEMNVSTLELGDSALYLCASRTGQGATWETQYFGPGTRLLVL.

This clone was observed a single time. The chain joins TRBV7-2 to TRBJ1-2; 7 bases map to TRBD1. V shed 6 bases and J 6 bases; nucleotides not matched to a gene: 7. This CDR3 contains 13 residues. Germline CDR1 SGHTA, CDR2 FQGNSA. CDR3 bases: TGTGCCAGCAGGGGGCAGGGACAGCATGGCTACACCTTC. The encoded protein is CASRGQGQHGYTF.

The J gene is TRBJ2-7, the V gene TRBV10-3, with a tentative D call TRBD1 (5 bases). Trimming took 0 bases from V and 0 from J, leaving 9 bases between them. Germline V gene lookup returns CDR1 ENHRY and CDR2 SYGVKD. CDR3 length equals 15 residues. The CDR3 DNA follows: TGTGCCATCAGTGAGTCGGCAGGGCCCTCCTACGAGCAGTACTTC. Translating it yields CAISESAGPSYEQYF.

This chain uses TRBV28 with TRBJ1-1; D gene uncertain. The V end was cut by 2 bases, the J end by 4 bases, with 14 bases between. The CDR3 covers 15 residues. Germline CDR1 MDHEN, CDR2 SYDVKM. DNA of the CDR3: TGTGCCAGCAGTTTACCTCGGGGAGAGATCACTGAAGCTTTCTTT. Its protein product is CASSLPRGEITEAFF.

This clone is termed medium-sized. The genes are TRBV7-6 and TRBJ2-7; maybe TRBD1 (5 bases). This CDR3 region has 16 residues. Trimming shortened V by 2 bases and J by 5 bases, and 19 bases separated the two germline ends. Germline CDR1 and CDR2: SGHVS and FNYEAQ. CDR3 DNA sequence: TGTGCCAGCAGCTTATCATGGGGTCGTACAGGCAACGAGCAGTACTTC. As protein: CASSLSWGRTGNEQYF.

The chain couples TRBV30 to TRBJ2-3, with 8 bases fitting TRBD2. Germline CDR1 GTSNPN, CDR2 SVGIG (reference sequence). The CDR3 spans 17 residues. V lost 2 bases to trimming and J lost 0 bases; unmatched junction nucleotides: 10. CDR3: CAWSREGTTSSTDTQYF. The CDR3 nucleotides read TGTGCCTGGAGTCGGGAGGGGACTACATCTAGCACAGATACGCAGTATTTT.

The CDR3 nucleotides are TGTGCCAGCAGCAACTTGCTGGGGCCCCGGGAGTACGAGCAGTACTTC. It yields the protein CASSNLLGPREYEQYF. J is TRBJ2-7 and V is TRBV21-1; TRBD2 is taken as the D call from the table, unchecked against the DNA. TRBV21-1 is listed as a pseudogene. The length of the CDR3 is 16 residues.

The chain is built from TRBV6-5 and TRBJ2-7; 7 bases map to TRBD2. Germline CDR1 MNHEY, CDR2 SVGAGI. This CDR3 comprises 14 residues. J gave up 3 bases and V 2 bases, and 4 bases lay outside the gene matches. The CDR3 here is CASSYTGGFYEQYF. The CDR3 DNA sequence: TGTGCCAGCAGTTACACCGGGGGGTTCTACGAGCAGTACTTC.

The CDR3, as DNA: TGCGCCAGCAGCTCGTCGGAGGGAACAGATACGCAGTATTTT. Translation gives CASSSSEGTDTQYF. The chain recombines TRBV5-1 with TRBJ2-3; D is perhaps TRBD2 (6 bases). V lost 3 bases and J 3 bases, leaving 11 bases between the germline ends. CDR3 size: 14 residues. Germline lookup yields CDR1 SGHRS and CDR2 YFSETQ.

This clone is labeled medium-sized (0.01 to 0.1%). CDR3 DNA sequence: TGTGCCAGCAGTTGGGGACAGAATCAGCCCCAGCATTTT. This translates into CASSWGQNQPQHF. The chain employs TRBV12-3 or TRBV12-4 and TRBJ1-5; TRBD1 aligns across 7 bases. The CDR3 loop spans 13 amino acids. The J segment lost 4 bases and the V segment lost 4 bases, leaving 1 base of the junction unmatched.

CDR3 in DNA: TGTGCCAGCAGCCAAGAAGGGTTCGACAGGTCGCGGGCCTATTACTACGAGCAGTACTTC. Its translation: CASSQEGFDRSRAYYYEQYF. J is TRBJ2-7 and V is TRBV4-2; D is possibly TRBD1 (6 bases). Germline-derived CDR1 and CDR2 are LGHNA and YNFKEQ. The CDR3 is made up of 20 amino acids. Trimming removed 0 bases from V and 3 bases from J, with 27 bases in between.

The gene calls are TRBV7-3 and TRBJ2-2, with 10 nucleotides matching TRBD2. The trim removed 3 bases at V and 4 bases at J, leaving 8 bases unmatched. Germline CDR1 SGHTA, CDR2 FQGTGA. This CDR3 spans 17 amino acids. The CDR3 sequence: CASSFEAGGPLTGELFF. As DNA, the CDR3 is TGTGCCAGCAGCTTTGAAGCGGGGGGGCCCCTCACCGGGGAGCTGTTTTTT.

The V call is TRBV11-2, the J call TRBJ1-4; 12 nucleotides agree with TRBD1. CDR1 is SGHAT, CDR2 FQNNGV, per germline. The length of the CDR3 is 15 residues. V was pared by 4 bases and J by 8 bases, with 5 bases of the junction left unmatched. CDR3 sequence reads: CASSSRDRGHEKLFF. The CDR3 DNA reads TGTGCCAGCAGCTCCAGGGACAGGGGGCACGAAAAACTGTTTTTT.

This clone was picked up a small number of times. This chain links TRBV7-8 with TRBJ2-1; maybe TRBD1 (6 bases). The CDR3 is 14 residues long. V was trimmed by 2 bases and J by 5 bases, leaving 10 bases between them. Germline V CDR1 and CDR2: SGHVS, FQNEAQ. The CDR3 DNA reads TGTGCCAGCAGCTTACCGGGACACCACAATGAGCAGTTCTTC. Translated, it gives CASSLPGHHNEQFF.

This clone is a singleton in its sample. The V and J genes are TRBV29-1 and TRBJ2-7; tentatively, D is TRBD2 (5 bases). The CDR3 is 12 amino acids. CDR1 is SQVTM, CDR2 ANQGSEA, per germline. Between the trimmed V and J ends, which lost 6 bases and 6 bases, there was a span of 15 bases. CDR3 coding DNA: TGCAGCGTCGCCGACGGGGTGTTCGAGCAGTACTTC. Its protein is CSVADGVFEQYF.